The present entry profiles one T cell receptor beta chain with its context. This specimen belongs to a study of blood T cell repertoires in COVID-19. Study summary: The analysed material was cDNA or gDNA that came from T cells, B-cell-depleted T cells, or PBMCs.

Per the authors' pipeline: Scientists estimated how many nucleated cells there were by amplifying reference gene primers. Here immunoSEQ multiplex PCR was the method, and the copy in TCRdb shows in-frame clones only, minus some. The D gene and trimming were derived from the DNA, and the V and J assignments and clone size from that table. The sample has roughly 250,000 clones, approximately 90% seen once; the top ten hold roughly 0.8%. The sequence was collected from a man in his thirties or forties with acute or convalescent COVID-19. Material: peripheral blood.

CDR3 nucleotides: TGTGCCAGCAGCTTAGGTCCAGGGGGGGGACAGGGTTATGGCTACACCTTC. The encoded protein is CASSLGPGGGQGYGYTF. The V gene is TRBV7-8, the J gene TRBJ1-2, with 9 nucleotides matching TRBD1. The CDR3 is 17 amino acids. Germline CDR1 reads SGHVS; CDR2 reads FQNEAQ. With 1 base clipped from V and 5 bases from J, the junction kept 11 bases outside the gene matches. The variable domain in full, with the rest retrieved from reference TRBV7-8 and TRBJ1-2, is GAGVSQSPRYKVAKRGQDVALRCDPISGHVSLFWYQQALGQGPEFLTYFQNEAQLDKSGLPSDRFFAERPEGSVSTLKIQRTQQEDSAVYLCASSLGPGGGQGYGYTFGSGTRLTVV.